This TCR beta chain was retrieved from a study of cytomegalovirus exposure and HLA in healthy donors. Points from the study as a whole: According to an earlier analysis, most TCR beta V segments yielded productive rearrangements about 87% or about 30% of the time.

CDR3 size: 14 residues. The germline V gene encodes CDR1 SGHRS and CDR2 YFSETQ. V lost 4 bases and J 3 bases, leaving 14 bases between the germline ends. Concerning this clone itself: Antigen: not known.

With 60 Vbeta and 13 Jbeta primers, the PCR was carried out. TCRdb keeps only in-frame clones here, not all; method: immunoSEQ multiplex PCR. This table holds roughly 120,000 clones, 79% found once. The receptor's source is a woman aged 18-29 years in good health and CMV-seropositive. V and J are TRBV5-1 and TRBJ2-7; possible D gene TRBD2, 6 bases. Source material: PBMCs. CDR3 sequence: CASSKSGPVYEQYF. The CDR3 DNA reads as TGCGCCAGCAGCAAGAGCGGGCCGGTCTACGAGCAGTACTTC.